This T cell receptor beta chain appears in the sequencing data of a study of T cell changes during pregnancy in multiple sclerosis. CDR1 MNHEY and CDR2 SMNVEV come from the germline V gene (reference sequence). V was pared by 6 bases and J by 6 bases, with 15 bases between. The CDR3 is 14 residues long. Libraries were prepared by immunoSEQ multiplex PCR; TCRdb keeps only in-frame clonotypes and omits some of them. The repertoire holds 50,000 to 70,000 clones, 91% seen once, with around 5.2% in the top ten. The starting material was CD8+ T cells from peripheral blood mononuclear cells, obtained before pregnancy. The rearrangement joins TRBV27 to TRBJ1-5, with D uncertain. The origin of this receptor is a female donor with multiple sclerosis, enrolled in a pregnancy study. This CDR3 reads CASSLVPLGQPQHF. The CDR3 nucleotides are TGTGCCAGCAGCTTAGTACCCCTCGGTCAGCCCCAGCATTTT.